The rows below give T cell receptor beta chains drawn from one sample of a study of blood T cell repertoires in COVID-19. Generated by immunoSEQ multiplex PCR, the TCRdb table keeps only in-frame clones and is missing some. The sample gives approximately 280,000 clones, roughly 87% of which show up once; 6% is in the top ten. The sample taken for sequencing was PBMCs or T cells enriched from blood (not recorded which). These receptors came from a woman between 40 and 55 years old who had recovered from COVID-19. CDR3s leave out the opening cysteine and the closing phenylalanine or tryptophan.

len	j_gene	v_gene	CDR3aa
11	TRBJ2-2	TRBV30	AWRDYNTGELF
14	TRBJ2-1	TRBV4-3	ASSQEATGSVGEQF
13	TRBJ2-7	TRBV6-5	ASSLGTGPFYEQY
12	TRBJ2-1	TRBV7-2	ASSLGTTGNEQF
12	TRBJ2-7	TRBV7-2	ASSQRSGGDEQY
12	TRBJ2-3	TRBV30	AWAWTSGTDTQY
11	TRBJ1-1	TRBV7-2	ASSWEGNTEAF
10	TRBJ2-7	TRBV19	ASSTPPGEQY
11	TRBJ1-1	TRBV30	AWSVGGNTEAF
14	TRBJ1-1	TRBV5-1	ASSPLPKPSVTEAF
13	TRBJ2-5	TRBV7-2	ASSLLTGSQETQY
16	TRBJ1-2	TRBV27	ASSPGGPGTGDGYGYT
11	TRBJ2-7	TRBV10-3	AIRGDSRREQY
15	TRBJ1-5	TRBV28	ASSLGGGSGGNQPQH
12	TRBJ2-2	TRBV9	ASSVRQGTGELF
13	TRBJ2-7	TRBV27	ASSLGTGSSYEQY
14	TRBJ1-4	TRBV4-2	ASSTEDSSTNEKLF
12	TRBJ1-6	TRBV5-4	ASSPDRYNSPLH
14	TRBJ1-3	TRBV19	ASSKRTGSSGNTIY
12	TRBJ2-5	TRBV25-1	ASSDPGTGETQY
13	TRBJ1-1	TRBV11-2	ASSFQPGGGTEAF
13	TRBJ2-1	TRBV4-3	ASSQAWTSSDEQF